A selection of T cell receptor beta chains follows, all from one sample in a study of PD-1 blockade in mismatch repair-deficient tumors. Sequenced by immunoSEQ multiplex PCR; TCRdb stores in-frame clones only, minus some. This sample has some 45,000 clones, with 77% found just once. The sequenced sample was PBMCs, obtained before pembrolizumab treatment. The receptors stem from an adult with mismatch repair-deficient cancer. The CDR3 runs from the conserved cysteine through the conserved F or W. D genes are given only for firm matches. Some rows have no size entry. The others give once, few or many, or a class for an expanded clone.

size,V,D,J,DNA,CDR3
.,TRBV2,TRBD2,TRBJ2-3,TGTGCCAGCAGAGCCGGGACAGCCGGTATCGTAAGGCGGGAGGGCCCGACAGATACGCAGTATTTT,CASRAGTAGIVRREGPTDTQYF
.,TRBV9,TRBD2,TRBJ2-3,TGTGCCAGCAGCTCCCGGGGACTAGGGAACACAGATACGCAGTATTTT,CASSSRGLGNTDTQYF
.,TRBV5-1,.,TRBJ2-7,TGCGCCAGCAGCTTGGGGGGGCCGTACGAGCAGTACTTC,CASSLGGPYEQYF
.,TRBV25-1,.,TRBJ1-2,TGTGCCAGCAGTGTCGGGGTCATCTATGGCTACACCTTC,CASSVGVIYGYTF
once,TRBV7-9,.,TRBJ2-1,TGTGCCAGCAGCCTGGGCCTGGCCCGGGCGGGTGAGCAGTTCTTC,CASSLGLARAGEQFF
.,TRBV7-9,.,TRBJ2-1,TGTGCCAGCAGCTTTACCGAGTGGCCTACTCTTGGGTTCTTC,CASSFTEWPTLGFF
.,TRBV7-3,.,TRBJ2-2,TGTGCCAGCAGCTTAAACATGAACACCGGGGAGCTGTTTTTT,CASSLNMNTGELFF
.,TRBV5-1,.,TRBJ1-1,TGCGCCAGCAGCACCGAGGGGGTTTACACTGAAGCTTTCTTT,CASSTEGVYTEAFF
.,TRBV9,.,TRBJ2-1,TGTGCCAGCGGTCCGGGGGATGAGCAGTTCTTC,CASGPGDEQFF
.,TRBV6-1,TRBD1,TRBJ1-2,TGTGCCAGCAGTGGGCGGCGGGACAGGGGGGATGGCTACACCTTC,CASSGRRDRGDGYTF
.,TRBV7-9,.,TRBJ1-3,TGTGCCGGGGGGGGTCTCTCTGGAAACACCATATATTTT,CAGGGLSGNTIYF
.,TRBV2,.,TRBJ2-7,TGTGCCAGCAGGGCAGGACTGACGTCCTACGAGCAGTACTTC,CASRAGLTSYEQYF
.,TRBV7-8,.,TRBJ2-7,TGTGCCAGCAGCTTAGAGGTGTCAAGCCCCTACGAGCAGTACTTC,CASSLEVSSPYEQYF
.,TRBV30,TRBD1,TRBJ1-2,TGTGCCTGGACAACCGGGACAGGGAGGACCTTC,CAWTTGTGRTF
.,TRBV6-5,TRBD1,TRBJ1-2,TGTGCCAGCAGTCCCGGGACAGGGTCCTATGGCTACACCTTC,CASSPGTGSYGYTF
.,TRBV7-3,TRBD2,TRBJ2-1,TGTGCCAGCAGCGTACGACTAGCGTCCTACAATGAGCAGTTCTTC,CASSVRLASYNEQFF
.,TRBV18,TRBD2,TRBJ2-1,TGTGCCAGCTCACCCCTAGCTCCGAGCGGGAGTGGTAACAATGAGCAGTTCTTC,CASSPLAPSGSGNNEQFF
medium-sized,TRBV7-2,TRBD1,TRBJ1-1,TGTGCCAGCAGGACGGGATCGGGACAGGGTAGGAACACTGAAGCTTTCTTT,CASRTGSGQGRNTEAFF
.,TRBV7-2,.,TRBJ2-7,TGTGCCAGCGTCTGGGACCCCTCTGGCTCCTACGAGCAGTACTTC,CASVWDPSGSYEQYF
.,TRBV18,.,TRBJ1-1,TGTGCCAGCTCAGAAAGACAGGAAGTAGCTTTCTTT,CASSERQEVAFF
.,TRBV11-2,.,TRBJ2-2,TGTGCCAGCAGTTTAGCAGGTGTTGGCGGGGAGCTGTTTTTT,CASSLAGVGGELFF
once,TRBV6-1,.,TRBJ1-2,TGTGCCAGCAGTGAACTAGCAGGGCAGTATAATGGCTACACCTTC,CASSELAGQYNGYTF
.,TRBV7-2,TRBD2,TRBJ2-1,TGTGCCAGCAGCTCTCGGACTAGCGGGAGTTGGGGTGAGCAGTTCTTC,CASSSRTSGSWGEQFF
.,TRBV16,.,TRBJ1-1,TGTGCCAGCAGCCCCCTCGGTGGGGTTCTTGAAGCTTTCTTT,CASSPLGGVLEAFF
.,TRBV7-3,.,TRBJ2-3,TGTGCCAGCAGCTTAGGCCTGCCTACAGATACGCAGTATTTT,CASSLGLPTDTQYF
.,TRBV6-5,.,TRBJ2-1,TGTGCCAGCAGGACTCAATGGTCCTACAATGAGCAGTTCTTC,CASRTQWSYNEQFF
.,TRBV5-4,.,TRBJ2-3,TGTGCCAGCCTACAAGCGGGTACGCAGTATTTT,CASLQAGTQYF
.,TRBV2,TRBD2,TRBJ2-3,TGTGCCAGCAGTACCGGGATAGCGGGAGGGCCTAATACGCAGTATTTT,CASSTGIAGGPNTQYF
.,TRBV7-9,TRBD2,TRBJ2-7,TGTGCCAGCAGGGGGGGGACTAGCGCTTCCTACGAGCAGTACTTC,CASRGGTSASYEQYF
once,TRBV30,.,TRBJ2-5,TGTGCCTGGAGTGTACGACAGCAAGAGACCCAGTACTTC,CAWSVRQQETQYF
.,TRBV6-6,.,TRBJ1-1,TGTGCCATCCGCCGGGGGGACACTGAAGCTTTCTTT,CAIRRGDTEAFF
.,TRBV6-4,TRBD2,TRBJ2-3,TGTGCCAGCAGTGAGAAAACTAGCGGGAGGACCCGTAGCACAGATACGCAGTATTTT,CASSEKTSGRTRSTDTQYF
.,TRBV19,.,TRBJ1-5,TGTGCCAGTAGTATGTTCGGGGGAGGGGACAATCAGCCCCAGCATTTT,CASSMFGGGDNQPQHF
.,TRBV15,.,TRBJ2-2,TGTGCCACCAGCAGAGTGATGGAGGGGGAACGCTCCGGGGAGCTGTTTTTT,CATSRVMEGERSGELFF
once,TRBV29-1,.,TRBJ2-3,TGCAGCGTTTCAGGTATTAGCACAGATACGCAGTATTTT,CSVSGISTDTQYF
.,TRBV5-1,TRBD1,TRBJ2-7,TGCGCCAGCAGCTATGGGGACAGGGCCTCCTACGAGCAGTACTTC,CASSYGDRASYEQYF
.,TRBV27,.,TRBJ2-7,TGTGCCAGCAGTTTATCGGGGCCAACTGGGTACGAGCAGTACTTC,CASSLSGPTGYEQYF
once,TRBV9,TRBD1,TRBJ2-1,TGTGCCAGCAGCTTCTCCGGGACAGGGGGCCTATACAATGAGCAGTTCTTC,CASSFSGTGGLYNEQFF
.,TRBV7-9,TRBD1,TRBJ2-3,TGTGCCAGCAGCTTAGAGGACAGGGGCGAGTATTTT,CASSLEDRGEYF
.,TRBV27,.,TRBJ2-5,TGTGCCAGCAGTTTCCTAAAGGAAGAGACCCAGTACTTC,CASSFLKEETQYF
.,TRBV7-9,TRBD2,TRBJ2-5,TGTGCCAGCAGCCGGGGGGGAGAGACCCAGTACTTC,CASSRGGETQYF
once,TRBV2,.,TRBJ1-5,TGTGCCAGCAGGGGGCGGGGAATTGGTAATCAGCCCCAGCATTTT,CASRGRGIGNQPQHF
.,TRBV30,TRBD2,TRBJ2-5,TGTGCCTGGAGTGTACGGGGGGTTTCGGAGACCCAGTACTTC,CAWSVRGVSETQYF
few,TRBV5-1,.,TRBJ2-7,TGCGCCAGCAGCTTGGTGGGCGGGCTCAGCTACGAGCAGTACTTC,CASSLVGGLSYEQYF
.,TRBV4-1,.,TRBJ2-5,TGCGCCAGCAGCCAATACAACCAAGAGTCCCAGTACTTC,CASSQYNQESQYF
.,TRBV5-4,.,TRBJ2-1,TGTGCCAGCAGCCCTGGACAGAGAGACAATGAGCAGTTCTTC,CASSPGQRDNEQFF
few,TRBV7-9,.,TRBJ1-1,TGTGCCAGCAGCTTTGAGGGGAACACTGAAGCTTTCTTT,CASSFEGNTEAFF
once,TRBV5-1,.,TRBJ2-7,TGCGCCAGCGGGACCATCCCGGGATACTCCTACGAGCAGTACTTC,CASGTIPGYSYEQYF
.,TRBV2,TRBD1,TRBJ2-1,TGTGCCAGCGACAAGCCCCCGGGACAGGGGGGTGGGCAGTTCTTC,CASDKPPGQGGGQFF
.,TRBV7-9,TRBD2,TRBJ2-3,TGTGCCAGCAGCCCCAGTGGGCGGGAGTCGAATACGCAGTATTTT,CASSPSGRESNTQYF